Detailed here is one T cell receptor (beta chain). Its antigen is not known. Data came from immunoSEQ multiplex PCR; TCRdb stores just in-frame clones and leaves some out. The profile shows 20,000 or so clones, 79% of them singletons. Looked up from germline, CDR1 is PRHDT and CDR2 is FYEKMQ (reference sequence). CDR3 length: 17 amino acids. The ends were cut back, 2 bases at V and 0 bases at J, with 13 bases in the middle. This sample is drawn from a study of OX40 agonist ivuxolimab in advanced cancers. Study context: Partial responses were recorded for three patients, including one with hepatocellular carcinoma and two with cutaneous melanoma. Findings of the study overall: There was clonal expansion of CD4+ and CD8+ blood T cells by week 6 at 0.1 to 3.0 mg/kg. Undetermined was the antigen specificity of the expanded peripheral T cells. Average numbers of expanded clones were greater in CD8+ T cells than in CD4+.

This material consisted of CD4+ or CD8+ T cells sorted from blood, taken in a trial of the OX40 agonist ivuxolimab. The clonotype was recovered from an adult with an advanced solid tumor such as melanoma, head and neck, liver or kidney cancer. The V call is TRBV13, the J call TRBJ2-2; D uncertain. This CDR3 reads CASSLRVGTANTGELFF. CDR3 DNA sequence: TGTGCCAGCAGCTTAAGAGTGGGAACTGCGAACACCGGGGAGCTGTTTTTT.